This T cell receptor (beta chain) was identified during a study of T cell changes during pregnancy in multiple sclerosis. Assay used: immunoSEQ multiplex PCR; TCRdb lists only in-frame clones, some missing. The sample includes tens of thousands of clones, just over 90% of them seen just once. There are 16 residues in the CDR3. The germline V and J ends were trimmed by 0 bases and 7 bases, with 19 bases remaining between them. CDR1 and CDR2 from the germline V gene are SGHDN and FVKESK. The chain carries TRBV14 and TRBJ2-7, with D possibly being TRBD1 (6 bases). Material: peripheral blood, obtained in the second trimester of pregnancy. This TCR derives from a female donor with multiple sclerosis, enrolled in a pregnancy study. The CDR3 loop is CASSQEGARGRREQYF. In DNA form, the CDR3 reads TGTGCCAGCAGCCAAGAGGGGGCCAGGGGCAGACGGGAGCAGTACTTC.